This T cell receptor beta chain stems from a study of T cell changes during pregnancy in multiple sclerosis. TCRdb keeps only in-frame clones here, not all; method: immunoSEQ multiplex PCR. The sample consists of around 36,000 clones, approximately 94% of them appearing once. The CDR3 loop spans 15 amino acids. V lost 2 bases to trimming and J lost 3 bases; unmatched junction nucleotides: 4. CDR1 SGHTA and CDR2 FQGNSA come from the germline V gene. Source: peripheral blood, taken before pregnancy. The chain joins TRBV7-2 to TRBJ1-5; 7 bases align to TRBD1. This TCR was sampled from a female donor with multiple sclerosis, enrolled in a pregnancy study. The CDR3 region is CASSLWTGPNQPQHF. The CDR3 bases are TGTGCCAGCAGCTTATGGACAGGTCCCAATCAGCCCCAGCATTTT.